This T cell receptor beta chain is from a study of blood T cell repertoires in COVID-19. In the study's own analysis: Nucleated cell number was recorded as an estimate derived from reference gene primer amplification. The table came from immunoSEQ multiplex PCR; TCRdb's copy has only in-frame clones and leaves some out. V and J calls and clone size follow that table, whereas D and trimming were derived from the DNA. The sample lists hundreds of thousands of clones; roughly nine tenths were seen once. Sequenced input: peripheral blood. The sequence was obtained from a woman between 25 and 40 years old with COVID-19, enrolled during active disease.

The CDR3 region has the DNA TGTGCCAGCAGTTACTCGGCAGGAGAGGGACAGCCCCAGCATTTT. As protein: CASSYSAGEGQPQHF. The rearrangement links TRBV6-5 to TRBJ1-5; D not resolved. This CDR3 is built from 15 residues. V gave up 0 bases and J gave up 7 bases, with 13 bases separating them. Germline loops: CDR1 MNHEY, CDR2 SVGAGI.